The rows below give T cell receptor beta chains drawn from one sample of a study of CD8 T cells in Susac syndrome. TCRdb re-analysed the immunoSEQ multiplex PCR reads in MiXCR, keeping a single row per CDR3 protein. The sample records hundreds of thousands of distinct CDR3 sequences, over 85% being singletons. Sequencing used CD4+ T cells from PBMCs. The origin of the receptors is a human donor with multiple sclerosis. Each CDR3 is given with its conserved first and last residue. A D gene is named only where the DNA matches it firmly. Clone size is stated in some rows and not others, as once, few, many or a class when expanded.

D gene	V gene	CDR3 length	clone size	J gene	CDR3 DNA	CDR3 protein
NA	TRBV5-1	12	NA	TRBJ2-5	TGCGCCAGCAGCCCCGAGGGGGGGCTCCAGTACTTC	CASSPEGGLQYF
NA	TRBV30	13	NA	TRBJ1-5	TGTGCCTGGAGTGTTCCCACGGGTCAGCCCCAGCATTTT	CAWSVPTGQPQHF
NA	TRBV6-1	14	NA	TRBJ1-1	TGTGCCAGCAGCAAAACTCTCGACAGCACTGAAGCTTTCTTT	CASSKTLDSTEAFF
NA	TRBV28	16	NA	TRBJ2-5	TGTGCCAGCAGTTCGGTCAGCGGGTCGTACCAAGAGACCCAGTACTTC	CASSSVSGSYQETQYF
TRBD1	TRBV9	15	NA	TRBJ2-1	TGTGCCAGCAGCGGGCCGAGACAGGGTTTAAATGAGCAGTTCTTC	CASSGPRQGLNEQFF
NA	TRBV30	11	NA	TRBJ2-3	TGTGCCTGGACCGAGGCAGATACGCAGTATTTT	CAWTEADTQYF
TRBD1	TRBV27	16	NA	TRBJ1-6	TGTGCCAGCAGCCCTATGGGAGGGACAGCCCCCTTGTCCCTCCACTTT	CASSPMGGTAPLSLHF
NA	TRBV7-7	15	NA	TRBJ2-5	TGTGCTAGCAGCCCCCTACCGCTATCGTCGGAGACCCAGTACTTC	CASSPLPLSSETQYF
TRBD1	TRBV4-1	16	NA	TRBJ1-1	TGCGCCAGCAGCCTCGAGGACAGGGGACAATACACTGAAGCTTTCTTT	CASSLEDRGQYTEAFF
NA	TRBV9	13	NA	TRBJ1-2	TGTGCCAGCAGCGTAGAAGAGGGCTATGGCTACACCTTC	CASSVEEGYGYTF
NA	TRBV5-1	15	once	TRBJ2-3	TGCGCCAGCAGGGGGGAAGGCCTTCGCTCAGATACGCAGTATTTT	CASRGEGLRSDTQYF
NA	TRBV19	13	NA	TRBJ1-5	TGTGCCAGTAGTATGAGGGGCGATCAGCCCCAGCATTTT	CASSMRGDQPQHF
TRBD1	TRBV6-5	14	once	TRBJ1-2	TGTGCCAGCAGTTACGACAGGGCTAACTATGGCTACACCTTC	CASSYDRANYGYTF
NA	TRBV20-1	12	once	TRBJ1-2	TGCAGTGCGCCGCCAAAAAACTATGGCTACACCTTC	CSAPPKNYGYTF
NA	TRBV30	14	NA	TRBJ1-1	TGTGCCTGGAGTGTCGGAATCAGGACCACTGAAGCTTTCTTT	CAWSVGIRTTEAFF
NA	TRBV20-1	12	NA	TRBJ1-1	TGCAGTGGATCGCGGGAGAACACTGAAGCTTTCTTT	CSGSRENTEAFF
NA	TRBV5-6	17	NA	TRBJ1-2	TGTGCCAGCAGCCATTTTGTGGGACCCAAACATGCAAATGGCTACACCTTC	CASSHFVGPKHANGYTF
NA	TRBV5-1	16	NA	TRBJ2-2	TGCGCCAGCAGCTTGGATTCCCCAACGAACACCGGGGAGCTGTTTTTT	CASSLDSPTNTGELFF
TRBD2	TRBV11-2	15	NA	TRBJ2-1	TGTGCCAGCAGGGTACTAGCGGGGGTCCCCAGGGGGCAGTTCTTC	CASRVLAGVPRGQFF
NA	TRBV10-3	13	NA	TRBJ1-6	TGTGCCATCGAAGGAGGTGAAGGGTCACCCCTCCACTTT	CAIEGGEGSPLHF
TRBD2	TRBV11-3	17	NA	TRBJ2-1	TGTGCCAGCAGCTCCTTACTAGCGGGAGTCGCCTACAATGAGCAGTTCTTC	CASSSLLAGVAYNEQFF
NA	TRBV20-1	12	NA	TRBJ1-5	TGCAGTGCCAACCGGGTCGGTCAGCCCCAGCATTTT	CSANRVGQPQHF
TRBD2	TRBV7-2	17	NA	TRBJ2-1	TGTGCCAGCAGCTTTGTCCCCGGGACTAGCGGGATCAATGAGCAGTTCTTC	CASSFVPGTSGINEQFF
NA	TRBV18	14	NA	TRBJ1-1	TGTGCCAGCTCACCACTAATTTCGACGGTTGAAGCTTTCTTT	CASSPLISTVEAFF
NA	TRBV30	12	NA	TRBJ2-6	TGTGCCTGGAGGGGGCCGGCCAACGTCCTGACTTTC	CAWRGPANVLTF
TRBD2	TRBV7-6	18	NA	TRBJ2-7	TGTGCCAGCAGCTTAGTCCCTAGCGGGGGCTGGATGCAGGCCGAGCAGTACTTC	CASSLVPSGGWMQAEQYF
NA	TRBV23-1	14	NA	TRBJ2-1	TGCGCCAGCAGTATTCGGGACGAGGGGTACGAGCAGTTCTTC	CASSIRDEGYEQFF
NA	TRBV11-2	12	NA	TRBJ2-3	TGTGCCAGCAACCGGGGAACAGATACGCAGTATTTT	CASNRGTDTQYF
NA	TRBV3-1	14	once	TRBJ1-2	TGTGCCAGCAGCCAAGAAGTATCGGACGTCGGCTACACCTTC	CASSQEVSDVGYTF
TRBD2	TRBV11-2	18	NA	TRBJ2-2	TGTGCCAGCAGCTCCTCAGGGTGGGGGACTAGCGCCACCGGGGAGCTGTTTTTT	CASSSSGWGTSATGELFF
NA	TRBV10-3	17	NA	TRBJ2-2	TGTGCCATCAGTCCTGGTTCGGGGCAGGGCGACACCGGGGAGCTGTTTTTT	CAISPGSGQGDTGELFF
NA	TRBV4-2	14	NA	TRBJ1-3	TGTGCCAGCAGCCAGGCCACTCCAGGAAACACCATATATTTT	CASSQATPGNTIYF
TRBD2	TRBV30	15	NA	TRBJ2-3	TGTGCCTGGAGACCCCAAGCGGGGGTGCAAGATACGCAGTATTTT	CAWRPQAGVQDTQYF